This T cell receptor beta chain was documented in a study of shared T cell receptors in the human thymus. The germline CDR1 and CDR2 sequences are SGHDT and YYEEEE. The CDR3 is 15 amino acids. The V segment lost 0 bases and the J segment 8 bases; nucleotides outside the gene matches: 5. Generated by immunoSEQ multiplex PCR, the TCRdb table keeps only in-frame clones and is missing some. The sample has hundreds of thousands of clones; 70% to 90% are singletons. The same data also went into a second study, on human thymus T cells. That paper adds: Resections obtained during corrective heart surgery supplied the thymus tissue. Gene usage for V and J segments appeared biased in thymic and blood repertoires. There were highly overlapping thymic repertoires among unrelated individuals, as related research reported.

This TCR derives from a girl under three years old with a congenital heart defect. The chain carries TRBV5-6 and TRBJ2-1; 10 positions agree with TRBD1. What was sequenced was thymocytes. The CDR3 region is CASSLGTGGFYEQFF. The CDR3, as DNA: TGTGCCAGCAGCTTGGGGACAGGGGGATTCTATGAGCAGTTCTTC.